The subject of this entry is one T cell receptor (beta chain). Its antigen is not identified. This sample was included in a study of cytomegalovirus exposure and HLA in healthy donors. About the study: Approximately 180 million T cells yielded approximately 100 million unique TCR beta sequences, as an earlier analysis found. Among the 350 to 500 donors who were genotyped, approximately 76% fell in the genetic ancestry cluster that is associated with self-reported Caucasian donors. General study results and limits: Looking again later, the authors saw that most CMV-associated TCR beta chains seemed HLA-restricted. Upon later analysis, HLA-associated TCR beta chains proved more clonally expanded than other, equally common chains.

CDR3 length equals 15 residues. CDR1 is SQVTM, CDR2 ANQGSEA, per germline. V lost 6 bases and J lost 0; bases outside the gene matches: 8. The PCR had 60 Vbeta and 13 Jbeta primers. This table comes from immunoSEQ multiplex PCR, and its TCRdb copy is limited to in-frame clones, with some not included. The table counts roughly 62,000 clones; 3.5% to 4% lies in the top ten. The V gene is TRBV29-1, the J gene TRBJ1-1, with TRBD1 matching 9 bases. The TCR comes from a male donor in good health and CMV-seronegative. The sequenced sample consisted of PBMCs. As DNA, the CDR3 is TGCAGCGTCGTGGGACAGGGCCTAATGAACACTGAAGCTTTCTTT. It translates to CSVVGQGLMNTEAFF.